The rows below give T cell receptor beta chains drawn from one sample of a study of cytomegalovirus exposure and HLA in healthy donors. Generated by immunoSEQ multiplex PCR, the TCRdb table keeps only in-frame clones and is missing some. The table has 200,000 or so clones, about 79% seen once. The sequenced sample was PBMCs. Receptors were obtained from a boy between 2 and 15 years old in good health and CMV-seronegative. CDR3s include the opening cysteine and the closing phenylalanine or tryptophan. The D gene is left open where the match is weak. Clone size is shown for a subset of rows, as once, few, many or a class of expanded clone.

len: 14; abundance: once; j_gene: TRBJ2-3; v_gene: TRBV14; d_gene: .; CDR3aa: CASSRQVYTDTQYF; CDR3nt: TGTGCCAGCAGCCGCCAGGTATACACAGATACGCAGTATTTT
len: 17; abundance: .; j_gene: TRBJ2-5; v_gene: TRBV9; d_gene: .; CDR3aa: CASSVGPGLISQETQYF; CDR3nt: TGTGCCAGCAGCGTAGGCCCGGGACTCATATCACAAGAGACCCAGTACTTC
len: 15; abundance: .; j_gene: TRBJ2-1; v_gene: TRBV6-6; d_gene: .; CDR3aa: CASSRKPLAVTEQFF; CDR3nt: TGTGCCAGCAGTCGTAAACCCCTCGCGGTGACTGAGCAGTTCTTC
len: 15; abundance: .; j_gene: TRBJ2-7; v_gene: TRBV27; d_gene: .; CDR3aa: CASSLGAGETYEQYF; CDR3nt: TGTGCCAGCAGCCTCGGGGCAGGGGAAACCTACGAGCAGTACTTC
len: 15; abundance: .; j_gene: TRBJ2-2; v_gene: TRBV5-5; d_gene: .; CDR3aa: CASSLAGGRIGELFF; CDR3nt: TGTGCCAGCAGCTTGGCCGGGGGGCGGATCGGGGAGCTGTTTTTT
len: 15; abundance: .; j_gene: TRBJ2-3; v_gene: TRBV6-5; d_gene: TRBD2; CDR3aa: CASSYQRGKTDTQYF; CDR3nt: TGTGCCAGCAGTTACCAGCGGGGGAAAACAGATACGCAGTATTTT
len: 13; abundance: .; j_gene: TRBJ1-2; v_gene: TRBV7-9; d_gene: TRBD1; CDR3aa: CASSYRQGDGYTF; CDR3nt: TGTGCCAGCAGCTACCGACAGGGGGATGGCTACACCTTC
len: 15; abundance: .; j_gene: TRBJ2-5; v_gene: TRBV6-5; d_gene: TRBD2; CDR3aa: CASSYLSSGEETQYF; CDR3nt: TGTGCCAGCAGTTACCTGTCTAGCGGAGAAGAGACCCAGTACTTC
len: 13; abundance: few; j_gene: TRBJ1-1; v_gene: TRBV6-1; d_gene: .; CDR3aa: CASTMDTYTEAFF; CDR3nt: TGTGCCAGCACTATGGACACTTACACTGAAGCTTTCTTT
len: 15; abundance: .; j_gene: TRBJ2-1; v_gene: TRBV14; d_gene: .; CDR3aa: CASQGSPTSYNEQFF; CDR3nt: TGTGCCAGCCAGGGTTCCCCAACCTCCTACAATGAGCAGTTCTTC
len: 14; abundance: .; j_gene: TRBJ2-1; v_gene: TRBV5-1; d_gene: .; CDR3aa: CASSLRTASNEQFF; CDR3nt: TGCGCCAGCAGCTTGAGAACAGCTTCCAATGAGCAGTTCTTC